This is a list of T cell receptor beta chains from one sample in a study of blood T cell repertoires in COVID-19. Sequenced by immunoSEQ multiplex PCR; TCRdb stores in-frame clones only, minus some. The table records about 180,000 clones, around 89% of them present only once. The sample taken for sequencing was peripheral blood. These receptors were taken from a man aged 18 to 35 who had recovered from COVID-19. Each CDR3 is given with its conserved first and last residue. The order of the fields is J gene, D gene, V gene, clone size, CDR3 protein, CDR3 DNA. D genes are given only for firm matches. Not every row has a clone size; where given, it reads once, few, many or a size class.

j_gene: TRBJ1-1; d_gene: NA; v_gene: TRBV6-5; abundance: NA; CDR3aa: CASGRGRGNTEAFF; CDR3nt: TGTGCCAGCGGGAGGGGGAGGGGGAACACTGAAGCTTTCTTT
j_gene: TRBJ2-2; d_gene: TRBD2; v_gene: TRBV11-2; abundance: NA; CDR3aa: CASSSLAGGPGTGELFF; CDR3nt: TGTGCCAGCAGCTCACTAGCGGGAGGGCCGGGCACCGGGGAGCTGTTTTTT
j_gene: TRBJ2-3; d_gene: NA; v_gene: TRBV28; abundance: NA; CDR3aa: CASSPHLTGATDTQYF; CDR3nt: TGTGCCAGCAGTCCACACCTAACTGGGGCCACAGATACGCAGTATTTT
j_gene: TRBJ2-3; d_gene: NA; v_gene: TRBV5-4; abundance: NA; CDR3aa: CASSLGASGFTDTQYF; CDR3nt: TGTGCCAGCAGCTTGGGGGCAAGCGGCTTCACAGATACGCAGTATTTT
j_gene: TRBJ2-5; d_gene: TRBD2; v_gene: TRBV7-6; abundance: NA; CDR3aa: CASSLSLAGGKETQYF; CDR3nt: TGTGCCAGCAGCTTAAGTCTAGCGGGAGGGAAAGAGACCCAGTACTTC
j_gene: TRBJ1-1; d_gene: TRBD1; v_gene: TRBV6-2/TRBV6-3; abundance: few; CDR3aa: CASSSRTGGAEAFF; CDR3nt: TGTGCCAGCAGTTCAAGGACAGGCGGGGCTGAAGCTTTCTTT
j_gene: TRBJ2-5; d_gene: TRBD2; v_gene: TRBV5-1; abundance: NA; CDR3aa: CASSTSGALGETQYF; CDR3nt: TGCGCCAGCAGCACTAGCGGGGCCCTCGGGGAGACCCAGTACTTC
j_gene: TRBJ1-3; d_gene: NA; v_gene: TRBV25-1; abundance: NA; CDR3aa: CASRRAGIEGNTIYF; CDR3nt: TGTGCCAGCAGGAGGGCGGGGATTGAAGGAAACACCATATATTTT
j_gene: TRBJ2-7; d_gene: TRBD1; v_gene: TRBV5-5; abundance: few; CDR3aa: CASSSAWDSNSYEQYF; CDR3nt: TGTGCCAGCAGCTCAGCCTGGGACAGCAACTCCTACGAGCAGTACTTC
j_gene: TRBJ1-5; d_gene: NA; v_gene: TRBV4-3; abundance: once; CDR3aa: CASSQQVWEPQHF; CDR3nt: TGCGCCAGCAGCCAACAGGTTTGGGAGCCCCAGCATTTT
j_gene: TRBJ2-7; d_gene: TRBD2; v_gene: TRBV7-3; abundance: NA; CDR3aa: CASSRLLAGGPYEQYF; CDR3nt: TGTGCCAGCAGCCGACTTCTAGCGGGAGGGCCCTACGAGCAGTACTTC
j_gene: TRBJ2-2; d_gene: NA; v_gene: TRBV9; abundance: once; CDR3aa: CASSVGEHAAGTGELFF; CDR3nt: TGTGCCAGCAGCGTAGGGGAACACGCAGCGGGCACCGGGGAGCTGTTTTTT
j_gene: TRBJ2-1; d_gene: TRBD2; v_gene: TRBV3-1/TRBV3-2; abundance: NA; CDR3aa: CATAATSGRAQEQFF; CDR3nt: TGTGCCACAGCCGCCACTAGCGGGAGGGCACAGGAGCAGTTCTTC
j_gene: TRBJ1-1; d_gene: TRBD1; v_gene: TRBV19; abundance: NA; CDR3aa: CASSIEGGAGAFF; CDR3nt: TGTGCCAGTAGTATAGAAGGGGGCGCTGGAGCTTTCTTT
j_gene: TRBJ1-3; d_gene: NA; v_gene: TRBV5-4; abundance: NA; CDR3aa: CASSPAATGSSGNTIYF; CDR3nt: TGTGCCAGCAGCCCCGCCGCGACGGGAAGCTCTGGAAACACCATATATTTT
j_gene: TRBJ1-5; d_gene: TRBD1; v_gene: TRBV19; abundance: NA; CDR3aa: CASSYRTGASNQPQHF; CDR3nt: TGTGCCAGTAGTTACAGAACAGGGGCCAGTAATCAGCCCCAGCATTTT
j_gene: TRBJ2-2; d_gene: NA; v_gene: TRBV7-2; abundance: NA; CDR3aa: CASSLEPRSHRDGELFF; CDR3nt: TGTGCCAGCAGCTTAGAACCGCGGTCCCACCGGGACGGGGAGCTGTTTTTT
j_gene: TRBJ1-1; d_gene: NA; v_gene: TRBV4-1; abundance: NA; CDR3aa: CASSQGIWGGTEAFF; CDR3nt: TGCGCCAGCAGCCAAGGGATTTGGGGAGGCACTGAAGCTTTCTTT
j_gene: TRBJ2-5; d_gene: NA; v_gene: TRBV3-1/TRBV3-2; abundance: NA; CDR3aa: CASSRGLEETQYF; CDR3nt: TGTGCCAGCAGCCGGGGGCTCGAAGAGACCCAGTACTTC
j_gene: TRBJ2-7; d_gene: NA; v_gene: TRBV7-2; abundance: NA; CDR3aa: CASSLHGAQEQYF; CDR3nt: TGTGCCAGCAGCTTACATGGGGCACAGGAGCAGTACTTC
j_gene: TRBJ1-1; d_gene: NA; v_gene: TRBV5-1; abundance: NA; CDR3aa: CASSLEQEGSEAFF; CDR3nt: TGCGCCAGCAGCTTGGAGCAGGAGGGTTCTGAAGCTTTCTTT
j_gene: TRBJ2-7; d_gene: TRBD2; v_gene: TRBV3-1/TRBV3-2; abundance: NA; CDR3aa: CASSQDLRASGSYEQYF; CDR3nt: TGTGCCAGCAGCCAAGATCTTAGAGCTAGCGGGAGCTACGAGCAGTACTTC
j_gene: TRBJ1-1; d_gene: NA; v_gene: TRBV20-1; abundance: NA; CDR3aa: CSASVPVNMNTEAFF; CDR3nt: TGCAGTGCTAGTGTGCCAGTTAACATGAACACTGAAGCTTTCTTT
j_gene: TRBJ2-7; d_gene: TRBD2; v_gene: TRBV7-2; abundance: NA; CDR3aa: CASSLDGGSQNRYF; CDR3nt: TGTGCCAGCAGCTTAGACGGCGGGAGTCAGAACAGGTACTTC
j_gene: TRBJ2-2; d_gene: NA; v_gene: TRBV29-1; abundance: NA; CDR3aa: CGGGLTNTGELFF; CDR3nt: TGCGGGGGTGGACTAACGAACACCGGGGAGCTGTTTTTT
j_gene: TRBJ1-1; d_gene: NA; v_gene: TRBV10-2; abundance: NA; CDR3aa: CASSKGGWTEAFF; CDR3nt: TGCGCCAGCAGTAAAGGGGGATGGACTGAAGCTTTCTTT
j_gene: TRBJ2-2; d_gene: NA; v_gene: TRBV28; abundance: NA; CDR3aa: CASSLRGMGTGELFF; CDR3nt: TGTGCCAGCAGTTTACGGGGGATGGGCACCGGGGAGCTGTTTTTT
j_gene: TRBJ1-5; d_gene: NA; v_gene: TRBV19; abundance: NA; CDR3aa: CASSYRETHQPQHF; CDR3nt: TGTGCCAGTAGTTACAGGGAGACCCATCAGCCCCAGCATTTT
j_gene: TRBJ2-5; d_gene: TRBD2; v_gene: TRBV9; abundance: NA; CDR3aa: CASSVVSGGKETQYF; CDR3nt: TGTGCCAGCAGCGTAGTATCGGGAGGGAAAGAGACCCAGTACTTC
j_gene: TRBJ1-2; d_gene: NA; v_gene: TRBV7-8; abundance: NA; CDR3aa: CASSPSIVNGYTF; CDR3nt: TGTGCCAGCAGCCCTTCAATAGTAAATGGCTACACCTTC
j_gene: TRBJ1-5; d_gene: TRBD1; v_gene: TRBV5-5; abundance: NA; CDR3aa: CASSFTRDRGLSNQPQHF; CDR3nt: TGTGCCAGCAGCTTTACCCGGGACAGGGGGCTTAGCAATCAGCCCCAGCATTTT
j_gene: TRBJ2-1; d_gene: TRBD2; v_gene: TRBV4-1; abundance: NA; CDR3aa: CASSQGDLAGNEQFF; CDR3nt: TGCGCCAGCAGCCAGGGCGACCTAGCGGGAAACGAGCAGTTCTTC
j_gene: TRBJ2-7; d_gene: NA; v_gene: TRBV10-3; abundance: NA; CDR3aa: CAIRPGESYEQYF; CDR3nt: TGTGCCATCAGGCCGGGGGAATCCTACGAGCAGTACTTC
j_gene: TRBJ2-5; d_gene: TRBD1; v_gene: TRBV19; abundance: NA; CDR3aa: CASSQTGGQETQYF; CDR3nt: TGTGCCAGCTCTCAAACAGGGGGTCAGGAGACCCAGTACTTC
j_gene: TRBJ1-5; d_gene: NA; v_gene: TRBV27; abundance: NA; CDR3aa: CASRNPSRRAQPQHF; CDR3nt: TGTGCCAGCAGAAATCCGAGCAGGAGGGCTCAGCCCCAGCATTTT
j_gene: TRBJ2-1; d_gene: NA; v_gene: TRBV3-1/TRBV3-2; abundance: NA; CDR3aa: CASSQNPGVSYNEQFF; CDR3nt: TGTGCCAGCAGCCAGAACCCGGGAGTGTCCTACAATGAGCAGTTCTTC
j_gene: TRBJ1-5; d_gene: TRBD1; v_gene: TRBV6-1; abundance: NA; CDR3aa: CASSAQGAIGQPQHF; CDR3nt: TGTGCCAGCAGTGCCCAGGGGGCGATTGGACAGCCCCAGCATTTT
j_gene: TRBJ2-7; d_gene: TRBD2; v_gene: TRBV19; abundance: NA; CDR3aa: CASSSGPWNEQYF; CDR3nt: TGTGCCAGTTCTAGCGGGCCATGGAACGAGCAGTACTTC
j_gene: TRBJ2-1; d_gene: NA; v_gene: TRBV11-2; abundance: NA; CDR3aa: CASSSDRYNEQFF; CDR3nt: TGTGCCAGCAGTTCCGACAGATACAATGAGCAGTTCTTC
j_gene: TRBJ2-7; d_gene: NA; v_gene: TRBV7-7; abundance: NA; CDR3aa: CASSLSSTYEQYF; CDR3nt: TGTGCTAGCAGCTTATCCTCTACCTACGAGCAGTACTTC
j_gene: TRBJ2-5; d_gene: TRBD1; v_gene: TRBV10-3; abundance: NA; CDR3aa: CAISESTPTGGSETQYF; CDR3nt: TGTGCCATCAGTGAGTCGACCCCCACAGGGGGCTCAGAGACCCAGTACTTC
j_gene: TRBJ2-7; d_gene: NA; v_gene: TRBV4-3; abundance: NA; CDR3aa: CASSPQKGAEQYF; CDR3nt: TGCGCCAGCAGCCCCCAAAAAGGGGCTGAGCAGTACTTC
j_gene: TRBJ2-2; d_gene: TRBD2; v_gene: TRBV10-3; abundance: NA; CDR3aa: CAISRGGTNTGELFF; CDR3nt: TGTGCCATCAGCCGGGGGGGGACGAACACCGGGGAGCTGTTTTTT
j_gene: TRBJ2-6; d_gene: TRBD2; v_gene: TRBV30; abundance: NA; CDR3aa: CAWKRLAGSGANVLTF; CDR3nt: TGTGCCTGGAAGAGACTAGCGGGATCTGGGGCCAACGTCCTGACTTTC
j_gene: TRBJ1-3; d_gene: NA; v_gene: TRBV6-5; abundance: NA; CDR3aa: CASSYSGVSGNTIYF; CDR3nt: TGTGCCAGCAGTTACTCAGGGGTAAGTGGAAACACCATATATTTT
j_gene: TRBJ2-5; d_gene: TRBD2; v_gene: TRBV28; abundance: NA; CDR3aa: CASSLILGSSGSQETQYF; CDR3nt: TGTGCCAGCAGTTTAATTTTAGGGTCTAGCGGGTCCCAAGAGACCCAGTACTTC
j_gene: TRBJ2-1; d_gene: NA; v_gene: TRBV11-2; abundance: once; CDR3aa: CASSWRAEQFF; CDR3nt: TGTGCCAGCAGCTGGCGGGCGGAGCAGTTCTTC
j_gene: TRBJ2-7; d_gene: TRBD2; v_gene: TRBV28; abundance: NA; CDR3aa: CATSRGGFLGEQYF; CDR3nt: TGTGCCACCTCACGGGGAGGGTTTCTTGGCGAGCAGTACTTC
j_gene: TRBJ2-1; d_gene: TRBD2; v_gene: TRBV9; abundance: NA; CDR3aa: CASSPYPSRSGRGGEQFF; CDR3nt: TGTGCCAGCAGCCCATACCCCAGCCGTAGCGGGAGGGGGGGGGAGCAGTTCTTC
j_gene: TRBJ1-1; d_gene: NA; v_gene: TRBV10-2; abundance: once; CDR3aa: CASSEPGTPSEAFF; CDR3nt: TGCGCCAGCAGTGAGCCGGGGACACCCAGTGAAGCTTTCTTT
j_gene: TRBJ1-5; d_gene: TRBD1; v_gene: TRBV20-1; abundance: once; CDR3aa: CSASGRDRTFQPQHF; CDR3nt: TGCAGTGCTAGTGGTCGGGACAGGACCTTTCAGCCCCAGCATTTT
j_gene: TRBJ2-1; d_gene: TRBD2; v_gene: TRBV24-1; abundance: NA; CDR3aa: CATAGGAGRGEQFF; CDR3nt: TGTGCCACCGCGGGAGGAGCGGGCCGCGGTGAGCAGTTCTTC
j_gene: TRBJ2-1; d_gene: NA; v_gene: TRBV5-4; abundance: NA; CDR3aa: CASSLTGYEPNEQFF; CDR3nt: TGTGCCAGCAGCCTAACAGGGTATGAGCCCAATGAGCAGTTCTTC